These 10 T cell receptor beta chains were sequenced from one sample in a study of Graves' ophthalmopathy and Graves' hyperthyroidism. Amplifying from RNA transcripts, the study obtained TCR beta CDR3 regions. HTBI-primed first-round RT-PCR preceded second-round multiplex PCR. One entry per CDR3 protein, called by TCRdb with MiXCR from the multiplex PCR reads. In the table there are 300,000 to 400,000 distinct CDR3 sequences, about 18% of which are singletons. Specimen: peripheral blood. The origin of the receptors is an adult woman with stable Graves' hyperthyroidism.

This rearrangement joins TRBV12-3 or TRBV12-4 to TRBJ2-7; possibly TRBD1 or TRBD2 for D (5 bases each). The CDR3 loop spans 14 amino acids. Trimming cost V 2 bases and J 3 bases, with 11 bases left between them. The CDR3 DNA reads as TGTGCCAGCAGTTTACGGCCGGGGCTCTACGAGCAGTACTTC. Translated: CASSLRPGLYEQYF.

The CDR3: CASSYWRGAYGYTF. The CDR3 nucleotides are TGTGCCAGCAGTTACTGGAGGGGGGCCTATGGCTACACCTTC. The chain is built from TRBV6-5 and TRBJ1-2, with D possibly matching TRBD1 (6 bases). CDR3 length: 14 amino acids. Deletions cut 1 base from V and 4 bases from J, with 10 bases between. Germline values: CDR1 MNHEY, CDR2 SVGAGI.

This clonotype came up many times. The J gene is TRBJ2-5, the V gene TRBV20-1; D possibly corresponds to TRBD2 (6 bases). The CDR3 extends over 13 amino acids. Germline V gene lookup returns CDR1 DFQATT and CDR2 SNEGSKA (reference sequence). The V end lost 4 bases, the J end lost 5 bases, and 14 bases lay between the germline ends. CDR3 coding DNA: TGCAGTGCTACTAGAGGGACTGGGGAGACCCAGTACTTC. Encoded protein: CSATRGTGETQYF.

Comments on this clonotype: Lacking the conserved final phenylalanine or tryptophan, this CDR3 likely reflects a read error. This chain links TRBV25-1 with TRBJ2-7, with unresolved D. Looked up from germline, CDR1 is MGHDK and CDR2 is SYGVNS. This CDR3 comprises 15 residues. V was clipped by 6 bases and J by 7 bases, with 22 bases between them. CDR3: CASSQDSTNRLEQYY. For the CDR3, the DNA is TGTGCCAGCAGCCAAGATTCAACGAATCGATTGGAGCAGTACTAC.

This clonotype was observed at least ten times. The DNA of the CDR3 is TGTGCCACCAGTGACCCCGGGACAGAGCAAGAGACCCAGTACTTC. The encoded protein is CATSDPGTEQETQYF. This sequence joins TRBV24-1 and TRBJ2-5; TRBD1 aligns across 7 bases. V lost 4 bases to trimming and J lost 2 bases; unmatched junction nucleotides: 6. Germline CDR1 and CDR2: KGHDR and SFDVKD. The CDR3 runs to 15 residues.

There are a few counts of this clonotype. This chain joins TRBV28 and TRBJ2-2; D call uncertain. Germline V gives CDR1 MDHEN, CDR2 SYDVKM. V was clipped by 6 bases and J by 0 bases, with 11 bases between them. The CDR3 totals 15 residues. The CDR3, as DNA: TGTGCCAGCAGCCGTCTAAGTACGAACACCGGGGAGCTGTTTTTT. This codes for CASSRLSTNTGELFF.

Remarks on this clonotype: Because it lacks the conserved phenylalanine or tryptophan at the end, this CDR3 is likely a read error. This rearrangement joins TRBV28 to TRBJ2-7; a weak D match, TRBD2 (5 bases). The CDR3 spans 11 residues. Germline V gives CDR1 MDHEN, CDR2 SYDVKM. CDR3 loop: CASSPGVEQYY. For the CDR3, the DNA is TGTGCTAGCAGTCCCGGGGTTGAGCAGTACTAC.

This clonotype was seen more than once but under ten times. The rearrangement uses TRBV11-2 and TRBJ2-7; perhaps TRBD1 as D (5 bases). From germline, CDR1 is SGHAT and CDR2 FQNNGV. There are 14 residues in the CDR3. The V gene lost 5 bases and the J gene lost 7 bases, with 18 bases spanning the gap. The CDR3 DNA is TGTGCCAGCAGCCAAGTAGATATGACAGCAGAGCAGTACTTC. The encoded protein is CASSQVDMTAEQYF. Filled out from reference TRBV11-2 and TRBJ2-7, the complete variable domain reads EAGVAQSPRYKIIEKRQSVAFWCNPISGHATLYWYQQILGQGPKLLIQFQNNGVVDDSQLPKDRFSAERLKGVDSTLKIQPAKLEDSAVYLCASSQVDMTAEQYFGPGTRLTVT.

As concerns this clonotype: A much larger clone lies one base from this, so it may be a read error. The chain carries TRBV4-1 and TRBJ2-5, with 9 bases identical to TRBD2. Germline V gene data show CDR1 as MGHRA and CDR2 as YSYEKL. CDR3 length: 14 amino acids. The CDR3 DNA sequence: TGCACCAGCAGCCAGGGGACTAGCAGGGAGACCCAGTACTTC. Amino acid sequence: CTSSQGTSRETQYF.

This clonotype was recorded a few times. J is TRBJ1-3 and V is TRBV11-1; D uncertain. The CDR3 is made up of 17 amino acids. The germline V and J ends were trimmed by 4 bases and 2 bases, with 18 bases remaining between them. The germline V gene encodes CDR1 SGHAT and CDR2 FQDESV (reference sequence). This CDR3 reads CASSSIPGASPGNTIYF. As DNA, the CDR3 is TGTGCCAGCAGCTCAATTCCGGGAGCTAGCCCTGGAAACACCATATATTTT.